This TCR beta chain was observed in a study of early T cells in non-severe SARS-CoV-2 infection. The overall study: The chains were unpaired, and the sequenced material was bulk RNA from unsorted whole blood.

This CDR3 is built from 14 residues. Trimming removed 0 bases at V and 3 bases at J, with 10 bases between. Germline V lookup: CDR1 SGDLS, CDR2 YYNGEE. The protocol attached unique molecular identifiers to individual cDNA molecules. TCRdb used MiXCR to reprocess the 5' RACE reads, holding one entry per CDR3 protein. Among approximately 90,000 distinct CDR3 sequences listed, approximately 10% were seen once. This clonotype was observed a handful of times. No antigen is known for it. Study-level points and caveats: Private and CD4 specificities were missed by VDJdb matching, which favored anti-spike CD8 responses.

The V gene is TRBV9, the J gene TRBJ2-7; no clear D. The clonotype originates from an adult who was a healthcare worker with PCR-confirmed SARS-CoV-2 infection or an uninfected control (not recorded which). The sequencing used whole blood, collected at baseline. The CDR3 bases are TGTGCCAGCAGCGTAGGGTCGGGTGGCTACGAGCAGTACTTC. Protein product: CASSVGSGGYEQYF.